This TCR beta chain was recorded in a study of blood T cells in healthy people across ages. The second PCR ran roughly 6 to 11 cycles with a sample-barcoded 5' primer and J-beta primers. TCRdb fed the 5' RACE reads into MiXCR, producing one record per CDR3 protein. The data contain 800,000 to 950,000 distinct CDR3 sequences, just under 30% of them singletons. Many counts were recorded for this clonotype. The sample was also reused in another study, on T cells of mothers and their children. As reported in that work: The sample comes from some 10 healthy Caucasian donors: mothers and children.

The source material was blood. This TCR was sampled from a woman aged 40-49 years in good health.

The CDR3 DNA reads TGTGCCAGCAGTTTTAGGGGGGCGCCACCCTACGAGCAGTACTTC. This codes for CASSFRGAPPYEQYF. V and J are TRBV12-3 or TRBV12-4 and TRBJ2-7; D may correspond to TRBD1 or TRBD2 (6 bases each). This CDR3 spans 15 amino acids. Trimming stripped 3 bases from V and 2 bases from J, with 14 bases between.